This T cell receptor (beta chain) derives from a study of tumor and adjacent non-tumor tissue in lung cancer. At the level of the study: About 4.17 million productive TCRbeta reads were obtained per sample on average. The study, taken as a whole, reports: Shorter survival was associated with higher TCR diversity in tumors. Significantly higher TCR diversity was found in tumor than normal lung. Tumor repertoires had a smaller top 100 clone share than normal lung.

The library came from three nested PCR rounds adapted from ARM-PCR protocols. TCRdb redid the calling of the multiplex PCR reads with MiXCR, one entry per CDR3 protein. The sample has some 120,000 distinct CDR3 sequences, 66% seen once. Turning to this clonotype: Its specificity is unknown. One junction end does not reproduce the germline sequence, and a read error may be involved.

Germline V gives CDR1 SGHAT, CDR2 FQNNGV. The CDR3 runs to 14 residues. No cell sorting was done before RNA was extracted from the tissue. The chain combines TRBV11-2 with TRBJ1-1; D call uncertain. This clonotype was sampled from a man in his thirties or forties with non-small cell lung cancer. The material sequenced was lung tumor tissue. The chain's CDR3 is CASSLPSMNTETFF. The CDR3 DNA follows: TGTGCCAGCAGCCTACCTTCCATGAACACTGAAACTTTCTTT.